This record looks at one T cell receptor (beta chain) sequence and its context. This record belongs to a study of blood T cell repertoires in COVID-19. Looking at the study overall: PBMCs, B-cell-depleted T cells, or T cells provided the cDNA or gDNA that made up the material.

Per germline, CDR1 MNHEY and CDR2 SMNVEV (reference sequence). The J segment lost 5 bases and the V segment lost 1 base, leaving 13 bases of the junction unmatched. The CDR3 is 18 amino acids. In the source study's methods: The assay estimated nucleated cells by amplifying reference gene primers. Assay used: immunoSEQ multiplex PCR; TCRdb lists only in-frame clones, some missing. V and J calls and clone size follow that table, whereas D and trimming were derived from the DNA. This sample has roughly 200,000 clones, with 86% found just once. The chain employs TRBV27 and TRBJ1-1, with 10 bases lining up with TRBD1. The sequenced sample was PBMCs or T cells enriched from blood (not recorded which). This receptor was obtained from a woman between 25 and 40 years old who had been exposed to COVID-19. The CDR3 bases are TGTGCCAGCAGTTTATGGCTATCGGACAGGGGGAGTTGGACTGAAGCTTTCTTT. It yields the protein CASSLWLSDRGSWTEAFF.